The subject of this entry is one T cell receptor beta chain. The multiple sclerosis controls, all treatment-naive patients, had relapsing-remitting disease that was stable or active. CD8+ and CD4+ T cells were negatively isolated; TEMRA cells were FACS-enriched. When the RNA was reverse transcribed, random hexamers were used with an input of about 0.45 to 1 ug. Coverage of TCR beta CDR3 amplification by immunoSEQ multiplex PCR extended to 54 Vbeta and 13 Jbeta. TCRdb called the immunoSEQ multiplex PCR reads again in MiXCR, with one record for every CDR3 protein. The sample lists approximately 150,000 distinct CDR3 sequences, about 93% occurring once. The germline V gene encodes CDR1 DFQATT and CDR2 SNEGSKA (reference sequence). V lost 4 bases to trimming and J lost 9 bases, with 13 bases between them. CDR3 length equals 12 residues. These data originate in a study of CD8 T cells in Susac syndrome.

What was sequenced was CD4+ T cells from PBMCs. This receptor was identified in a human donor with multiple sclerosis. The gene calls are TRBV20-1 and TRBJ2-1; unclear D gene. CDR3 protein: CSAMGRSGEQFF. The CDR3, as DNA: TGCAGTGCTATGGGCAGGTCAGGTGAGCAGTTCTTC.